This T cell receptor beta chain was found in a study of T-cell reconstitution after alpha-beta-depleted transplantation in children. General study points: After transplant, at about two months, alpha-beta T cells were reportedly derived from several hundred expanded graft clones.

Comment on this clonotype: Its antigen is as yet unknown.

Preparation of the TCRbeta library used unique molecular identifiers. Using its own MiXCR run on the PCR reads, TCRdb lists one record per CDR3 protein. The sample has 610,000 or so distinct CDR3 sequences; more than 20% are singletons. Germline CDR1 reads KGHSH; CDR2 reads LQKENI. V dropped 5 bases and J dropped 3; count of bases not matched to a gene: 7. CDR3 length: 14 amino acids. The sequence came from a boy under two years old with Wiskott-Aldrich syndrome, due to receive a stem cell transplant. V and J are TRBV18 and TRBJ2-7; 7 bases line up with TRBD1. The sample in question was PBMCs, obtained before TCRalphabeta/CD19-depleted stem cell transplant. The CDR3 DNA is TGTGCCAGCTCATATCTCTCAGGGGGCTACGAGCAGTACTTC. Protein product: CASSYLSGGYEQYF.